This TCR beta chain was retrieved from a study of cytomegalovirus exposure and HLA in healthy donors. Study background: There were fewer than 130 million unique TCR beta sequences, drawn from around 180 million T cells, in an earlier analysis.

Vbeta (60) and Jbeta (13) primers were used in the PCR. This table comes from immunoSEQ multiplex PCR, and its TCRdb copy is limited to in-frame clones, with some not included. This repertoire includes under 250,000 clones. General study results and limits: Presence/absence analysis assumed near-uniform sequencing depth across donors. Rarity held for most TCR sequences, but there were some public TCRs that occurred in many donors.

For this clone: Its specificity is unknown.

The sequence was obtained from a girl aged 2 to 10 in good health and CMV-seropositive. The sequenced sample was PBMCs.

CDR3: CATSRVGGISSSVYEQYF. The CDR3 DNA sequence: TGTGCCACCAGCAGAGTGGGCGGGATATCGTCTAGTGTCTACGAGCAGTACTTC. V gene TRBV15 combines with J gene TRBJ2-7; tentatively, D is TRBD2 (6 bases). The germline V gene encodes CDR1 LNHNV and CDR2 YYDKDF (reference sequence). This CDR3 is built from 18 residues. V dropped 1 base and J dropped 3 bases, with 22 bases sitting between them.